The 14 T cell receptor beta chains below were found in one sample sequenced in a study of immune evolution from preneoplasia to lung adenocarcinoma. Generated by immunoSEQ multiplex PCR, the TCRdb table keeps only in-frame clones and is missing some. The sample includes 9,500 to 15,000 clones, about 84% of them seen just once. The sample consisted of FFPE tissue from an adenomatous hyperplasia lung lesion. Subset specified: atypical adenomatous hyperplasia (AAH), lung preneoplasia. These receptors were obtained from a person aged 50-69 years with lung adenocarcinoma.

The CDR3 loop reads CASSQPPPQRTGGTDTQYF. The CDR3 region has the DNA TGCGCCAGCAGTCAACCCCCGCCCCAACGGACAGGGGGGACAGATACGCAGTATTTT. This chain connects TRBV23-1 to TRBJ2-3; 10 bases are a match to TRBD1. TRBV23-1 carries the ORF label, with uncertain function. This CDR3 has 19 residues. V shed 2 bases, J shed 3 bases, and the junction held 14 bases outside the gene matches.

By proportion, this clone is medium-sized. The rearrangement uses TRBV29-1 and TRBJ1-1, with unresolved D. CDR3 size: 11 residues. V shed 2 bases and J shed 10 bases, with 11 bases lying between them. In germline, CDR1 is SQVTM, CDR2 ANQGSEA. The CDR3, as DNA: TGCAGCGTTGAAAACGTCCTCGGAGCTTTCTTT. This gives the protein CSVENVLGAFF.

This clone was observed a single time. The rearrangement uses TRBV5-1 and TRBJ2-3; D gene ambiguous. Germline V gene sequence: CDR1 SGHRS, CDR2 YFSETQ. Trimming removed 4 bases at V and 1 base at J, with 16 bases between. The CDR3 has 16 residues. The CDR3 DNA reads TGCGCCAGCAGCCCGGCGGACCCCCGGGGCACAGATACGCAGTATTTT. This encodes CASSPADPRGTDTQYF.

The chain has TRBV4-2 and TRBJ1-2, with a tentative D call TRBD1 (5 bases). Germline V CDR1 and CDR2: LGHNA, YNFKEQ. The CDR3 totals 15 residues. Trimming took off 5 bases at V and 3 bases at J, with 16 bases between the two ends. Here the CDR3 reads CASSTRQGGDYGYTF. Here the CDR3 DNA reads TGTGCCAGCAGCACCCGGCAGGGAGGCGACTATGGCTACACCTTC.

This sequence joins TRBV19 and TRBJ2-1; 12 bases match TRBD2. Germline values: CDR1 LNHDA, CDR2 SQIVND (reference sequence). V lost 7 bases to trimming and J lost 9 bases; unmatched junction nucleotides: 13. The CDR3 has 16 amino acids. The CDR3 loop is CASTSPSGRAPSEQFF. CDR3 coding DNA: TGTGCCAGTACTTCCCCTAGCGGGAGGGCTCCCAGTGAGCAGTTCTTC.

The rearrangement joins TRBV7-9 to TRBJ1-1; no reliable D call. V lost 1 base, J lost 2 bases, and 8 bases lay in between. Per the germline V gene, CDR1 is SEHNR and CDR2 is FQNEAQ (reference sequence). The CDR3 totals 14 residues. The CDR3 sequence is CASSLGGGNTEAFF. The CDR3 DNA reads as TGTGCCAGCAGCTTAGGGGGTGGCAACACTGAAGCTTTCTTT.

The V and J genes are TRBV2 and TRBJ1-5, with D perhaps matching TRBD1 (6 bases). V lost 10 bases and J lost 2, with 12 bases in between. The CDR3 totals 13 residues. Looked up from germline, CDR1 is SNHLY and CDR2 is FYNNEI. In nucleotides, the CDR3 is TGTGCCACAGCACAGGGAGGCAATCAGCCCCAGCATTTT. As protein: CATAQGGNQPQHF.

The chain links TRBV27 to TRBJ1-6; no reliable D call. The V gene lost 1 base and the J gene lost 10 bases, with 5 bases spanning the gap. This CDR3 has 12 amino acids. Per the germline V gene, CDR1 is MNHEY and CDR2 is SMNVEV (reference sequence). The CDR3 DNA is TGTGCCAGCAGTTTATTCGGCTCACCCCTCCACTTT. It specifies CASSLFGSPLHF.

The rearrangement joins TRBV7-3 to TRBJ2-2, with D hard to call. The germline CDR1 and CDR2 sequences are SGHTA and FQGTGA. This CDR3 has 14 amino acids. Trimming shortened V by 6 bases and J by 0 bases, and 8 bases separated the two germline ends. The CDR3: CASSRPPNTGELFF. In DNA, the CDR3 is TGTGCCAGCAGTCGTCCACCGAACACCGGGGAGCTGTTTTTT.

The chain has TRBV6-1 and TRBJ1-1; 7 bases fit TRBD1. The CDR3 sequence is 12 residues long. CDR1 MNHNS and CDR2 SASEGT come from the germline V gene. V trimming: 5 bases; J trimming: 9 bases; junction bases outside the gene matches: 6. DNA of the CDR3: TGTGCCAGCAGTTTCAAGGGGGCCCAAGCTTTCTTT. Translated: CASSFKGAQAFF.

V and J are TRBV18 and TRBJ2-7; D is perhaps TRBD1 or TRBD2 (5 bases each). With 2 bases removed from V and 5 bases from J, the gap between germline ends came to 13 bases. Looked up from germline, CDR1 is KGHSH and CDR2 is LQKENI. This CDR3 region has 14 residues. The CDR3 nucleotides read TGTGCCAGCTCACCAGGATTGGGACCGGACGAGCAGTACTTC. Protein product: CASSPGLGPDEQYF.

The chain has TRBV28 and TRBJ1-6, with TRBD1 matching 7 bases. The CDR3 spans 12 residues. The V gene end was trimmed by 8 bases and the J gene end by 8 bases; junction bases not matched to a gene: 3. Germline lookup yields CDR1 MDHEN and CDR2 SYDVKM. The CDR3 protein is CASQGGDSPLHF. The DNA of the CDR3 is TGTGCCAGCCAGGGGGGTGATTCACCCCTCCACTTT.

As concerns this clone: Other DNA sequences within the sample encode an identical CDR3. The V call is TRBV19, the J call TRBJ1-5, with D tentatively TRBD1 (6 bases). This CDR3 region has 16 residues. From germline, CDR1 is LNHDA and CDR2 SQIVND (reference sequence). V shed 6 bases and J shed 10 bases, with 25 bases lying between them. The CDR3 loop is CASSPAFRGGGQPQHF. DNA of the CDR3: TGTGCCAGTAGCCCCGCCTTCAGGGGTGGGGGTCAACCCCAGCATTTT.

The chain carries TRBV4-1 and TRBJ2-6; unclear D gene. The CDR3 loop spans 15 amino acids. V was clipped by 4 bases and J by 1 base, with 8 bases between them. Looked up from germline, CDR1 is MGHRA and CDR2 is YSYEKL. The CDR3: CASSLRPSGANVLTF. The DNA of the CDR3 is TGCGCCAGCAGCCTCCGCCCGTCTGGGGCCAACGTCCTGACTTTC.